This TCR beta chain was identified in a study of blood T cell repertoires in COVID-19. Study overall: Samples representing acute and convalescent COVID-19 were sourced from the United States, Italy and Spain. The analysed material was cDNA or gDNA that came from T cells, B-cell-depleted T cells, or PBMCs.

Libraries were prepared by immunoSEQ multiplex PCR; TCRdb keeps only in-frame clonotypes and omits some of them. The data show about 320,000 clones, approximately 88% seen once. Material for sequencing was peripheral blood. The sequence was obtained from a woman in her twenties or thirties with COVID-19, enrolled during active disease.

Here the CDR3 reads CASRPGTGFYQETQYF. In DNA form, the CDR3 reads TGTGCCAGCAGGCCAGGGACAGGGTTTTACCAAGAGACCCAGTACTTC. This rearrangement joins TRBV2 to TRBJ2-5, with 9 bases fitting TRBD1. With V trimmed by 6 bases and J by 0 bases, 8 bases remained unmatched. The CDR3 covers 16 residues. Germline CDR1 SNHLY, CDR2 FYNNEI. The entire variable domain, with the rest obtained from reference TRBV2 and TRBJ2-5, is as follows: EPEVTQTPSHQVTQMGQEVILRCVPISNHLYFYWYRQILGQKVEFLVSFYNNEISEKSEIFDDQFSVERPDGSNFTLKIRSTKLEDSAMYFCASRPGTGFYQETQYFGPGTRLLVL.